This T cell receptor (beta chain) was identified in a study of shared clonotypes between healthy human individuals. TCRdb keeps only in-frame clones here, not all; method: immunoSEQ multiplex PCR. The table includes 1.6 million or so clones, roughly 95% detected once. Turning to this clone: The antigen is undetermined.

The CDR3 sequence is 15 residues long. Germline-derived CDR1 and CDR2 are MNHNY and SVGAGI (reference sequence). Trimming took off 6 bases at V and 0 bases at J, with 15 bases between the two ends. Study outcomes and limitations: A small donor pool kept down the genetic and exposure-history diversity that was represented.

Sequences were obtained from naive CD4+ T cells sorted from blood. Subset specified: CD45RA+ positively selected. This clonotype was obtained from a man aged 25-45 years in good health. The rearrangement links TRBV6-6 to TRBJ2-7; weak D call: TRBD1 (5 bases). The CDR3 sequence: CASRETGSSSYEQYF. In nucleotides, the CDR3 is TGTGCCAGCAGAGAAACAGGCTCGAGCTCCTACGAGCAGTACTTC.